These T cell receptor beta chains were read from a single sample in a study of T cell responses to AZD1222 COVID-19 vaccine. Sequencing was performed with immunoSEQ multiplex PCR; in TCRdb, only in-frame clones are kept and a portion is missing. The repertoire has 100,000 to 150,000 clones, 75% to 90% of them found once; the top ten carry approximately 4.7%. Sequencing was performed on peripheral blood, taken 28 days after the second AZD1222 dose. These receptors all come from an adult who received the AZD1222 COVID-19 vaccine. Both conserved end residues are part of each CDR3. D genes are given only for firm matches. Only some rows state a clone size, as once, few, many or a class for expanded clones.

d_gene: NA; abundance: NA; j_gene: TRBJ1-2; v_gene: TRBV5-8; CDR3nt: TGTGCCAGCAGCTTGGTGTCCCGGTACACCTTC; CDR3aa: CASSLVSRYTF
d_gene: TRBD2; abundance: NA; j_gene: TRBJ2-2; v_gene: TRBV11-2; CDR3nt: TGTGCCAGCAGCAACGGACTAGCGGGGGCCTACACCGGGGAGCTGTTTTTT; CDR3aa: CASSNGLAGAYTGELFF
d_gene: TRBD1; abundance: NA; j_gene: TRBJ2-1; v_gene: TRBV19; CDR3nt: TGTGCCAGTAGTCCCCTGACAGGGAGCTCCTACAATGAGCAGTTCTTC; CDR3aa: CASSPLTGSSYNEQFF
d_gene: NA; abundance: NA; j_gene: TRBJ2-2; v_gene: TRBV7-3; CDR3nt: TGTGCCAGCAGCTTAGTGGGGGGCCCGGACACCGGGGAGCTGTTTTTT; CDR3aa: CASSLVGGPDTGELFF
d_gene: NA; abundance: NA; j_gene: TRBJ1-2; v_gene: TRBV3-1/TRBV3-2; CDR3nt: TGTGCCAGCAGCCAAGATGGTCAGGCTACATTTTATGGCTACACCTTC; CDR3aa: CASSQDGQATFYGYTF
d_gene: TRBD1; abundance: few; j_gene: TRBJ1-5; v_gene: TRBV2; CDR3nt: TGTGCCAGCAGTGAAAGAACAGGGGGCCGACAGCCCCAGCATTTT; CDR3aa: CASSERTGGRQPQHF
d_gene: NA; abundance: NA; j_gene: TRBJ1-5; v_gene: TRBV15; CDR3nt: TGTGCCACCAGCAGAGACCCTTTTCAGAGCAATCAGCCCCAGCATTTT; CDR3aa: CATSRDPFQSNQPQHF
d_gene: NA; abundance: NA; j_gene: TRBJ1-4; v_gene: TRBV9; CDR3nt: TGTGCCAGCAGCGTGCAGACAACTAATGAAAAACTGTTTTTT; CDR3aa: CASSVQTTNEKLFF
d_gene: TRBD1; abundance: NA; j_gene: TRBJ2-2; v_gene: TRBV30; CDR3nt: TGTGCCTGGAGTAATGGACAGGGCGTTGGGGAGCTGTTTTTT; CDR3aa: CAWSNGQGVGELFF
d_gene: NA; abundance: once; j_gene: TRBJ2-7; v_gene: TRBV6-2/TRBV6-3; CDR3nt: TGTGCCAGCACCCCCACAGGGCGCGAGCAGTACTTC; CDR3aa: CASTPTGREQYF
d_gene: NA; abundance: NA; j_gene: TRBJ1-1; v_gene: TRBV5-1; CDR3nt: TGCGCCAGCAGCTTGGTTGGGGGGCCTAAACCAACTTACACTGAAGCTTTCTTT; CDR3aa: CASSLVGGPKPTYTEAFF
d_gene: NA; abundance: once; j_gene: TRBJ2-7; v_gene: TRBV6-1; CDR3nt: TGTGCCAGCAGTGATCGGTCCCTGGAGGTAAAGGACGAGCAGTACTTC; CDR3aa: CASSDRSLEVKDEQYF
d_gene: TRBD2; abundance: NA; j_gene: TRBJ2-5; v_gene: TRBV19; CDR3nt: TGTGCCAGTAGTATCCCGGCTAGCGGGCAAGAGACCCAGTACTTC; CDR3aa: CASSIPASGQETQYF
d_gene: TRBD2; abundance: NA; j_gene: TRBJ2-5; v_gene: TRBV6-1; CDR3nt: TGTGCCAGCAGTGAGGGACTAGCCCAAGAGACCCAGTACTTC; CDR3aa: CASSEGLAQETQYF
d_gene: TRBD1; abundance: NA; j_gene: TRBJ2-2; v_gene: TRBV23-1; CDR3nt: TGCGCCAGCAGCCGATTCTTAATCGGGACAGCGAACACCGGGGAGCTGTTTTTT; CDR3aa: CASSRFLIGTANTGELFF
d_gene: NA; abundance: NA; j_gene: TRBJ2-1; v_gene: TRBV15; CDR3nt: TGTGCCACCAGGGCAGGGATTGTGGAGCAGTTCTTC; CDR3aa: CATRAGIVEQFF
d_gene: NA; abundance: NA; j_gene: TRBJ2-5; v_gene: TRBV9; CDR3nt: TGTGCCAGCAGCGGGGGGGTCACAGGAGGCCAAGAGACCCAGTACTTC; CDR3aa: CASSGGVTGGQETQYF
d_gene: NA; abundance: NA; j_gene: TRBJ2-1; v_gene: TRBV7-9; CDR3nt: TGTGCCAGCAGCTTACAGTACAATGAGCAGTTCTTC; CDR3aa: CASSLQYNEQFF
d_gene: NA; abundance: NA; j_gene: TRBJ1-2; v_gene: TRBV29-1; CDR3nt: TGCAGCGTTGATTTGGTAGCTAACTATGGCTACACCTTC; CDR3aa: CSVDLVANYGYTF
d_gene: TRBD1; abundance: NA; j_gene: TRBJ2-5; v_gene: TRBV5-6; CDR3nt: TGTGCCAGCAGTGGGGACAGGCAAGAGACCCAGTACTTC; CDR3aa: CASSGDRQETQYF